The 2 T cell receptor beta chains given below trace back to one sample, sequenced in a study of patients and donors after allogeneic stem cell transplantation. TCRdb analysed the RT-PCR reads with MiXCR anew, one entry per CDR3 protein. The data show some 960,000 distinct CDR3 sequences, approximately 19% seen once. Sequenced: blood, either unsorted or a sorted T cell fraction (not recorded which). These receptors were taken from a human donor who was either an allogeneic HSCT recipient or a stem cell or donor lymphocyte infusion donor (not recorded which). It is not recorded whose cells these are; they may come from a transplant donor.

CDR3 nucleotides: TGTGCCTGGAGTCCCGTCCCGGCAGATACGCAGTATTTT. This sequence encodes CAWSPVPADTQYF. The rearrangement joins TRBV30 to TRBJ2-3, with D uncertain. The CDR3 sequence is 13 residues long. Per the germline V gene, CDR1 is GTSNPN and CDR2 is SVGIG (reference sequence). V was shortened by 2 bases and J by 4 bases, with 10 bases between the two germline ends.

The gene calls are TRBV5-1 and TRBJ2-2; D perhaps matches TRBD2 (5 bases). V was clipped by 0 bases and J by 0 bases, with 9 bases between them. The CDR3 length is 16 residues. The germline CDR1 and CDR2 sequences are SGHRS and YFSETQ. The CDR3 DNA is TGCGCCAGCAGCTTGGGGGGAGCCTCGAACACCGGGGAGCTGTTTTTT. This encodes CASSLGGASNTGELFF.